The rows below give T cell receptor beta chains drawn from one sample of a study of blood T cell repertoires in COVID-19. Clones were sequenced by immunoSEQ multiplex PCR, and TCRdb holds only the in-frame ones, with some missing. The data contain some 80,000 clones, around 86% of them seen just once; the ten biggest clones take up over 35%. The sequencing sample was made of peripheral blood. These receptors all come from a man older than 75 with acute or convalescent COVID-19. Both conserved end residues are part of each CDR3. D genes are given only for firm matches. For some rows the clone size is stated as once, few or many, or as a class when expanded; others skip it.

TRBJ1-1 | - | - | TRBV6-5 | CASSNGMNTEAFF | TGTGCCAGCAGTAACGGTATGAACACTGAAGCTTTCTTT
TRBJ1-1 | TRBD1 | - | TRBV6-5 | CASSDYRGLNTEAFF | TGTGCCAGCAGCGACTACAGGGGTCTGAACACTGAAGCTTTCTTT
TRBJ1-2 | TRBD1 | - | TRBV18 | CASSPRQGADGYTF | TGTGCCAGCTCACCACGTCAGGGGGCGGATGGCTACACCTTC
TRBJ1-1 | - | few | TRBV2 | CASSDYPGQLNTEAFF | TGTGCCAGCAGTGATTACCCCGGACAGCTGAACACTGAAGCTTTCTTT
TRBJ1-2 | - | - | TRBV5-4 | CASSLRLGANGYTF | TGTGCCAGCAGCTTGCGGTTGGGGGCTAATGGCTACACCTTC
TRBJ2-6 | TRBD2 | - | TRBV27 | CASSPGGSGSLSSGANVLTF | TGTGCCAGCAGTCCGGGGGGTAGCGGGAGCCTTAGCTCTGGGGCCAACGTCCTGACTTTC
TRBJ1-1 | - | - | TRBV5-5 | CASSLRRETEAFF | TGTGCCAGCAGCTTGAGGAGGGAAACTGAAGCTTTCTTT
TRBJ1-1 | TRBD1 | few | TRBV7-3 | CASSPGGGTEAFF | TGTGCCAGCAGCCCAGGGGGCGGCACTGAAGCTTTCTTT
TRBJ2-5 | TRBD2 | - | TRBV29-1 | CSVTSPSGSEETQYF | TGCAGCGTCACCTCTCCTAGCGGGAGTGAAGAGACCCAGTACTTC
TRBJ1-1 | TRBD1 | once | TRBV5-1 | CASSLQGGNTEAFF | TGCGCCAGCAGCTTGCAGGGGGGGAACACTGAAGCTTTCTTT
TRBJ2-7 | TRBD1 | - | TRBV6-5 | CASSPTGWLYEQYF | TGTGCCAGCAGTCCGACAGGGTGGCTTTACGAGCAGTACTTC
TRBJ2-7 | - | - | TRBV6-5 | CASSHNRDYEQYF | TGTGCCAGCAGTCACAACAGGGACTACGAGCAGTACTTC
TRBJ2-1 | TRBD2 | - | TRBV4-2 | CASSQDGTSPNEQFF | TGTGCCAGCAGCCAAGACGGGACTAGCCCCAATGAGCAGTTCTTC
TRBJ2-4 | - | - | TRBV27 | CASSPTLASGAKNIQYF | TGTGCCAGCAGTCCCACGTTAGCCAGCGGGGCCAAAAACATTCAGTACTTC
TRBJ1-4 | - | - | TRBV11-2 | CASSFTDRTEKLFF | TGTGCCAGCAGCTTCACAGACAGGACTGAAAAACTGTTTTTT
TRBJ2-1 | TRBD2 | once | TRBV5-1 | CASSSGLAGGNEQFF | TGCGCCAGCAGCTCAGGACTAGCGGGAGGAAATGAGCAGTTCTTC
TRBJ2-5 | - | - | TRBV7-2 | CASSPQGETQYF | TGTGCCAGCAGCCCCCAGGGAGAGACCCAGTACTTC
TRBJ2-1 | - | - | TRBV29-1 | CSVRRGSSSEQFF | TGCAGCGTTCGCAGGGGAAGCTCTTCTGAGCAGTTCTTC
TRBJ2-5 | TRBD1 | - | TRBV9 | CASSVGQQGVGETQYF | TGTGCCAGCAGCGTAGGGCAACAGGGGGTAGGAGAGACCCAGTACTTC
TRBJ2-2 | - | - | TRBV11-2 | CASSPGGYTGELFF | TGTGCCAGCAGCCCTGGCGGGTACACCGGGGAGCTGTTTTTT
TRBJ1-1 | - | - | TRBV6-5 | CASSRGFGTEAFF | TGTGCCAGCAGCAGGGGTTTTGGCACTGAAGCTTTCTTT
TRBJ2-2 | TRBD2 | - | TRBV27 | CASSLKNSGRASTGELFF | TGTGCCAGCAGTTTAAAGAATAGCGGGAGGGCCAGCACCGGGGAGCTGTTTTTT
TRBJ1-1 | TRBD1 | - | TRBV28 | CATGQGPAGAFF | TGTGCCACCGGACAGGGGCCTGCAGGAGCTTTCTTT
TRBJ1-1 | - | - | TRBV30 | CAWSVEQATNEAFF | TGTGCCTGGAGTGTAGAACAGGCGACAAATGAAGCTTTCTTT
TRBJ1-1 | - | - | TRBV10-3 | CAISEGQMNTEAFF | TGTGCCATCAGTGAAGGACAGATGAACACTGAAGCTTTCTTT
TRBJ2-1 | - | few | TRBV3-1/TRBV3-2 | CASSQDYTRNEQFF | TGTGCCAGCAGCCAAGATTATACACGCAATGAGCAGTTCTTC
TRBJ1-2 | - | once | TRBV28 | CASRGGARYGYTF | TGTGCCAGCAGGGGAGGGGCCCGCTATGGCTACACCTTC
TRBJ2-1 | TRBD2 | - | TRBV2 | CASSLGSSGSYNEQFF | TGTGCCAGCAGCCTGGGGTCTAGCGGGAGTTACAATGAGCAGTTCTTC
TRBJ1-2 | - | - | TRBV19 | CASKQIPEGPYGYTF | TGTGCCAGTAAACAAATCCCGGAGGGACCCTATGGCTACACCTTC
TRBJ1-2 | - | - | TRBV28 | CASSSGQFYGYTF | TGTGCCAGCAGTTCCGGACAGTTCTATGGCTACACCTTC
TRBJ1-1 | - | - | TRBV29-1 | CSVEGSGGNSEAFF | TGCAGCGTTGAAGGAAGCGGGGGCAACTCTGAAGCTTTCTTT
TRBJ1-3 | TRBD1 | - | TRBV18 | CASSPEGARRNTIYF | TGTGCCAGCTCACCCGAGGGGGCGCGGAGAAACACCATATATTTT
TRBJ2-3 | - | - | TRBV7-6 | CASLPDTQYF | TGTGCCAGCCTACCAGATACGCAGTATTTT
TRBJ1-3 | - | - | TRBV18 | CASSPFGGNTIYF | TGTGCCAGCTCACCTTTCGGGGGAAACACCATATATTTT
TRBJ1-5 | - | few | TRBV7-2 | CASSLDAGWYQPQHF | TGTGCCAGCAGCTTAGACGCAGGGTGGTATCAGCCCCAGCATTTT
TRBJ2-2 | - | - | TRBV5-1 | CASSLGTPFSGELFF | TGCGCCAGCAGCTTGGGGACTCCTTTTAGCGGGGAGCTGTTTTTT
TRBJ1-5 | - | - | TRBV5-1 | CASSPAGSGQPQHF | TGCGCCAGCAGCCCCGCAGGGTCAGGTCAGCCCCAGCATTTT
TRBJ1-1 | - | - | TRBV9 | CASSPPSGVGAFF | TGTGCCAGCAGCCCGCCTTCAGGGGTGGGAGCTTTCTTT
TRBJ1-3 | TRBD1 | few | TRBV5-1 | CASSQGTGSGNTIYF | TGCGCCAGCAGCCAAGGGACAGGTTCTGGAAACACCATATATTTT
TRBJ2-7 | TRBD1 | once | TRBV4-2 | CASSQEDRGYEQYF | TGTGCCAGCAGCCAAGAGGACAGGGGCTACGAGCAGTACTTC
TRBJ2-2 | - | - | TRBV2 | CASSEGLGAENTGELFF | TGTGCCAGCAGTGAAGGTTTAGGGGCGGAGAACACCGGGGAGCTGTTTTTT
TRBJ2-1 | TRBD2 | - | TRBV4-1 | CASSQGLAGGQNEQFF | TGCGCCAGCAGCCAAGGGCTAGCGGGAGGACAGAATGAGCAGTTCTTC
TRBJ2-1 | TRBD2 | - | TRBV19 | CASRGLAGVENEQFF | TGTGCCAGTAGAGGACTAGCGGGAGTCGAGAATGAGCAGTTCTTC
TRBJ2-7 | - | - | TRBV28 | CASSFRRVIGTYEQYF | TGTGCCAGCAGTTTCCGGAGGGTCATAGGTACCTACGAGCAGTACTTC
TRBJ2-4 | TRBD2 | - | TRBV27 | CASSRLAGGLQYF | TGTGCCAGCAGTAGACTAGCGGGAGGCTTACAGTACTTC
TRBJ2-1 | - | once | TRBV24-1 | CATSGAGLSSYNEQFF | TGTGCCACCAGTGGTGCGGGACTGAGCTCCTACAATGAGCAGTTCTTC
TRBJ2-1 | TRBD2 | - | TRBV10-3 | CAISGTSGVYNNEQFF | TGTGCCATCAGTGGGACTAGCGGAGTTTATAACAATGAGCAGTTCTTC
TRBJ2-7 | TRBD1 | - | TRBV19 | CASSLGDSLSYEQYF | TGTGCCAGTAGTCTCGGGGACAGTCTCTCCTACGAGCAGTACTTC
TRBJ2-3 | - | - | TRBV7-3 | CASSLSSLPDTQYF | TGTGCCAGCAGCTTATCTAGTCTCCCAGATACGCAGTATTTT
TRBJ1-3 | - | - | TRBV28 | CASSLPGHNSGNTIYF | TGTGCCAGCAGTCTACCCGGACACAACTCTGGAAACACCATATATTTT
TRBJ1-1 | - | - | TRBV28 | CASKTEANTEAFF | TGTGCCAGCAAGACGGAGGCGAACACTGAAGCTTTCTTT